The 7 T cell receptor beta chains presented below share a single source sample, sequenced in a study of T cell changes during pregnancy in multiple sclerosis. Produced via immunoSEQ multiplex PCR; TCRdb's table is partial and in-frame only. Among about 56,000 clones, 90% were seen once, and the ten largest hold around 2.1%. The source was peripheral blood, collected in the first trimester of pregnancy. Receptors were obtained from a female donor in good health, enrolled as a control in a pregnancy study.

This clone was seen a single time. The J gene is TRBJ2-7, the V gene TRBV5-1, with D maybe TRBD1 (5 bases). This CDR3 has 13 residues. Germline CDR1 is SGHRS and CDR2 is YFSETQ. Deletions cut 7 bases from V and 4 bases from J, with 15 bases between. CDR3 sequence reads: CASGPQGGYEQYF. Here the CDR3 DNA reads TGCGCCAGCGGACCCCAGGGTGGGTACGAGCAGTACTTC.

As regards this clone: A junction boundary mismatches the germline segment, possibly from a read error. The chain links TRBV27 to TRBJ2-3; a weak D match, TRBD1 (5 bases). The CDR3 spans 18 residues. CDR1 and CDR2 (germline): MNHEY, SMNVEV (reference sequence). This chain's CDR3 is CTSSPQGFGERITDTQYF. CDR3 DNA sequence: TGTACCAGCAGTCCCCAGGGATTCGGCGAAAGGATCACAGATACGCAGTATTTT.

The CDR3 spells CASSPRAWTTYEQYF. The DNA for the CDR3 is TGTGCCAGCAGTCCTCGAGCATGGACTACTTACGAGCAGTACTTC. V usage is TRBV28 and J usage is TRBJ2-7; D might be TRBD2 (6 bases). V gave up 5 bases and J gave up 4 bases, with 18 bases separating them. Germline CDR1 MDHEN, CDR2 SYDVKM. This CDR3 has 15 amino acids.

V usage is TRBV4-1 and J usage is TRBJ2-5; D perhaps matches TRBD2 (5 bases). The CDR3 consists of 11 residues. Germline V CDR1 and CDR2: MGHRA, YSYEKL. Trimming removed 6 bases at V and 4 bases at J, with 6 bases between. CDR3 coding DNA: TGCGCCAGCAGGGGGAGAGAGACCCAGTACTTC. It encodes CASRGRETQYF.

This clone was observed once. The genes are TRBV6-5 and TRBJ2-1, with a weak D call TRBD1 (5 bases). The germline V gene encodes CDR1 MNHEY and CDR2 SVGAGI. V dropped 2 bases and J dropped 1 base, with 6 bases sitting between them. This CDR3 has 14 residues. This CDR3 reads CASSYAGSYNEQFF. The CDR3 coding sequence is TGTGCCAGCAGTTACGCAGGGTCCTACAATGAGCAGTTCTTC.

The chain is built from TRBV7-9 and TRBJ2-7, with 7 bases identical to TRBD2. Losses at the gene ends were 5 bases for V and 2 bases for J; bases not matched to a gene: 9. Germline V CDR1 and CDR2: SEHNR, FQNEAQ (reference sequence). This CDR3 comprises 15 residues. The chain's CDR3 is CASSRERGWAYEQYF. CDR3 DNA: TGTGCCAGCAGCCGTGAGCGGGGATGGGCCTACGAGCAGTACTTC.

V gene TRBV5-1 combines with J gene TRBJ2-3; 10 nucleotides align to TRBD2. V shed 3 bases, J shed 6 bases, and the junction held 7 bases outside the gene matches. Germline V gene lookup returns CDR1 SGHRS and CDR2 YFSETQ. The CDR3 runs 15 residues. The CDR3, as DNA: TGCGCCAGCAGCTCCTGGCTAGCGGGAGAGGATACGCAGTATTTT. Translation: CASSSWLAGEDTQYF.